Each of the 24 T cell receptor beta chains below was sequenced from the same sample in a study of T cells in Graves' hyperthyroidism and ophthalmopathy (dated by TCRdb to the late 2010s). Libraries were constructed by multiplex PCR. Instrument on record: Illumina HiSeq 2000. Amplification of TCR beta CDR3 regions was carried out from RNA transcripts. For the first round of RT-PCR on the TCR CDR3, the HTBI primer set was used together with the Qiagen OneStep RT-PCR kit. The public reads were run again by TCRdb, first through fastp at Q25 and then through MiXCR, and only productive beta chains were kept. Rows with a matching CDR3 protein are joined into one entry that keeps the most common DNA and genes. Within this sample are 300,000 to 450,000 distinct CDR3 sequences, with approximately 14% of them counted one time only. Together, the top ten hold around a fifth of the sample. The specimen was blood. These receptor sequences come from a woman between 25 and 40 years old with Graves' ophthalmopathy.

This clonotype was seen repeatedly, ten times or more. This rearrangement joins TRBV20-1 to TRBJ1-2; a weak D match, TRBD1 (5 bases). The V and J ends lost 0 bases and 1 base respectively, with 6 bases between them. Looked up from germline, CDR1 is DFQATT and CDR2 is SNEGSKA (reference sequence). The CDR3 sequence is 13 residues long. DNA of the CDR3: TGCAGTGCTAGAGAGGGGGTTAACTATGGCTACACCTTC. It codes for CSAREGVNYGYTF.

This clonotype was seen at least ten times. The rearrangement uses TRBV7-8 and TRBJ2-5; 9 bases agree with TRBD1. V lost 3 bases to trimming and J lost 4 bases; unmatched junction nucleotides: 9. Germline values: CDR1 SGHVS, CDR2 FQNEAQ. This CDR3 spans 16 amino acids. The CDR3 spells CASSFRTGEVGETQYF. CDR3 coding DNA: TGTGCCAGCAGCTTTCGGACAGGGGAGGTCGGAGAGACCCAGTACTTC. Together with reference TRBV7-8 and TRBJ2-5, the CDR3 gives the full variable domain: GAGVSQSPRYKVAKRGQDVALRCDPISGHVSLFWYQQALGQGPEFLTYFQNEAQLDKSGLPSDRFFAERPEGSVSTLKIQRTQQEDSAVYLCASSFRTGEVGETQYFGPGTRLLVL.

This clonotype has ten or more counts. The CDR3 nucleotides read TGCAGTGCGACACCCGGGACTCCTGATGGTTCCTACGAGCAGTACTTC. The encoded protein is CSATPGTPDGSYEQYF. The chain employs TRBV20-1 and TRBJ2-7, with D perhaps matching TRBD2 (6 bases). The CDR3 is 16 residues long. The germline gives CDR1 DFQATT, CDR2 SNEGSKA (reference sequence). V was trimmed by 6 bases and J by 1 base, leaving 22 bases between them.

The rearrangement links TRBV19 to TRBJ2-3; D remains ambiguous. CDR1 LNHDA and CDR2 SQIVND come from the germline V gene (reference sequence). This CDR3 is built from 14 residues. Trimming stripped 3 bases from V and 5 bases from J, with 12 bases between. In nucleotides, the CDR3 is TGTGCCAGTAGTATTTGGCAGGATGGAGATACGCAGTATTTT. Protein product: CASSIWQDGDTQYF.

This clonotype has a count of ten or more. The rearrangement links TRBV6-1 to TRBJ1-5; D unclear. CDR1 and CDR2 from the germline V gene are MNHNS and SASEGT. V lost 4 bases and J 1 base, leaving 11 bases between the germline ends. The CDR3 consists of 15 residues. CDR3 coding DNA: TGTGCCAGCAGTGGAAAAAGACCGAGCAATCAGCCCCAGCATTTT. Translating it yields CASSGKRPSNQPQHF.

This clonotype has ten or more counts. The V and J genes are TRBV2 and TRBJ2-2, with 10 bases fitting TRBD1. V was pared by 4 bases and J by 2 bases, with 7 bases of the junction left unmatched. The CDR3 extends over 17 amino acids. Germline V gene sequence: CDR1 SNHLY, CDR2 FYNNEI. For the CDR3, the DNA is TGTGCCAGCAGTGGGCGACAGGGGGCGGTAAACACCGGGGAGCTGTTTTTT. It specifies CASSGRQGAVNTGELFF. Together with reference TRBV2 and TRBJ2-2, the CDR3 gives the full variable domain: EPEVTQTPSHQVTQMGQEVILRCVPISNHLYFYWYRQILGQKVEFLVSFYNNEISEKSEIFDDQFSVERPDGSNFTLKIRSTKLEDSAMYFCASSGRQGAVNTGELFFGEGSRLTVL.

This clonotype was recorded a few times. The chain recombines TRBV28 with TRBJ2-7; D gene ambiguous. CDR1 is MDHEN and CDR2 is SYDVKM in the germline V gene. The CDR3 is 11 amino acids. V was cut by 9 bases and J by 3 bases, with 9 bases left in between. CDR3 sequence reads: CASAELYEQYF. CDR3 DNA sequence: TGTGCCAGTGCTGAGCTCTACGAGCAGTACTTC.

This clonotype has a count of ten or more. This chain connects TRBV5-1 to TRBJ1-5; no clear D. Deletions cut 0 bases from V and 8 bases from J, with 15 bases between. CDR1 and CDR2 from the germline V gene are SGHRS and YFSETQ. The CDR3 runs 15 residues. The CDR3: CASSLGGPRGEPQHF. In nucleotides, the CDR3 is TGCGCCAGCAGCTTGGGGGGTCCACGGGGAGAGCCCCAGCATTTT.

At least ten counts were recorded for this clonotype. The V gene is TRBV3-1, the J gene TRBJ1-2; 8 bases fit TRBD1. The trim removed 1 base at V and 7 bases at J, leaving 8 bases unmatched. The CDR3 is 15 residues long. CDR1 is LGHDT, CDR2 YNNKEL, per germline (reference sequence). The CDR3 region has the DNA TGTGCCAGCAGCCAAGTTCAGGGGGCGATAGCTGGCTACACCTTC. Amino acids: CASSQVQGAIAGYTF.

In this sample, this clonotype turned up many times. The gene calls are TRBV6-6 and TRBJ1-2; D not certain. The CDR3 is 15 residues long. Germline V CDR1 and CDR2: MNHNY, SVGAGI (reference sequence). V was pared by 0 bases and J by 7 bases, with 15 bases between. CDR3 bases: TGTGCCAGCAGTTACTCGCGGTGGAATCATTTTGGCTACACCTTC. Protein product: CASSYSRWNHFGYTF.

This clonotype was recorded many times. The CDR3 spells CASSYSTNEKLFF. CDR3 coding DNA: TGTGCCAGCAGTTACTCTACTAATGAAAAACTGTTTTTT. The J gene is TRBJ1-4, the V gene TRBV6-5, with unresolved D. Germline assignment: CDR1 MNHEY and CDR2 SVGAGI. This CDR3 comprises 13 residues. Trimming took 0 bases from V and 2 from J, leaving 1 base between them.

This clonotype was detected many times. CDR3 sequence reads: CASVLGGDGYTF. CDR3 DNA: TGTGCCTCCGTGTTGGGCGGGGATGGCTACACCTTC. This sequence joins TRBV15 and TRBJ1-2; D ambiguous. CDR3 length: 12 residues. Germline-derived CDR1 and CDR2 are LNHNV and YYDKDF (reference sequence). V dropped 11 bases and J dropped 6 bases, with 16 bases sitting between them. The variable domain in full, completed from reference TRBV15 and TRBJ1-2, reads DAMVIQNPRYQVTQFGKPVTLSCSQTLNHNVMYWYQQKSSQAPKLLFHYYDKDFNNEADTPDNFQSRRPNTSFCFLDIRSPGLGDTAMYLCASVLGGDGYTFGSGTRLTVV.

This clonotype has a count of ten or more. The V call is TRBV7-9, the J call TRBJ2-7, with D possibly TRBD1 on 6 matching bases. Looked up from germline, CDR1 is SEHNR and CDR2 is FQNEAQ (reference sequence). The CDR3 is 14 residues long. Trimming removed 5 bases at V and 2 bases at J, with 13 bases between. As DNA, the CDR3 is TGTGCCAGCAGCCCCTCGACAGGTACCTACGAGCAGTACTTC. Its translation: CASSPSTGTYEQYF.

The sample holds a few counts of this clonotype. The rearrangement links TRBV7-9 to TRBJ2-2, with TRBD2 matching 14 bases. The CDR3 contains 16 residues. Germline lookup yields CDR1 SEHNR and CDR2 FQNEAQ (reference sequence). V gave up 4 bases and J gave up 4 bases; unmatched junction bases: 2. CDR3 bases: TGTGCCAGCAGCTCGGGACTAGCGGGGGCCACCGGGGAGCTGTTTTTT. This translates into CASSSGLAGATGELFF.

This clonotype appeared many times. The chain has TRBV6-1 and TRBJ2-5; the match to TRBD1 covers 9 bases. The CDR3 is made up of 14 amino acids. The ends lost 6 bases at V and 5 bases at J; junction bases unmatched: 7. The germline V gene encodes CDR1 MNHNS and CDR2 SASEGT. The DNA for the CDR3 is TGTGCCAGCAGAGATACAGGGGGCAAGGAGACCCAGTACTTC. Translated: CASRDTGGKETQYF.

Remarks on this clonotype: It may be a read error: a sequence one base away is much more abundant. The chain carries TRBV11-3 and TRBJ1-5, with a tentative D call TRBD1 (6 bases). The CDR3 extends over 16 amino acids. Germline V gives CDR1 SGHNT, CDR2 YENEEA. The CDR3 DNA is TGTGTCAGCAGCATTGGACAGCCCCAGGGCAATCAGCCCCAGCATTTT. It specifies CVSSIGQPQGNQPQHF.

This clonotype has at least ten counts. J is TRBJ2-7 and V is TRBV2; 8 nucleotides line up with TRBD1. Germline CDR1 SNHLY, CDR2 FYNNEI. The J segment lost 1 base and the V segment lost 9 bases, leaving 2 bases of the junction unmatched. This CDR3 has 12 residues. CDR3 in DNA: TGTGCCAGTGGACAGGGTTCCTACGAGCAGTACTTC. It yields the protein CASGQGSYEQYF.

This clonotype was seen at least ten times. The J gene is TRBJ2-7, the V gene TRBV12-3 or TRBV12-4; TRBD2 might be the D (5 bases). The germline V and J ends were trimmed by 3 bases and 5 bases, with 17 bases remaining between them. CDR3 size: 15 residues. In nucleotides, the CDR3 is TGTGCCAGCAGTTTGCGGAGGCTAGCTACCGACGAGCAGTACTTC. Protein sequence: CASSLRRLATDEQYF.

This clonotype was detected many times. The chain joins TRBV7-9 to TRBJ2-1; either TRBD1 or TRBD2 may fit D (6 bases each). Per the germline V gene, CDR1 is SEHNR and CDR2 is FQNEAQ (reference sequence). The CDR3 consists of 17 residues. Between the trimmed V and J ends, which lost 1 base and 8 bases, there was a span of 21 bases. CDR3 in DNA: TGTGCCAGCAGCTTAGACGTTCTGGGGGGCCGTTGGGATGAGCAGTTCTTC. Residues: CASSLDVLGGRWDEQFF.

This clonotype was recorded at least ten times. The gene calls are TRBV6-1 and TRBJ2-3; the D call may be TRBD1 or TRBD2 (5 bases each). The V and J ends lost 6 bases and 1 base respectively, with 17 bases between them. The CDR3 totals 16 residues. Germline CDR1 and CDR2: MNHNS and SASEGT. This chain's CDR3 is CASSSPVGTGTDTQYF. The CDR3 DNA follows: TGTGCCAGCAGCTCCCCCGTCGGGACGGGCACAGATACGCAGTATTTT.

The V gene is TRBV5-1, the J gene TRBJ2-5, with D unresolved. In germline, CDR1 is SGHRS, CDR2 YFSETQ. Trimming stripped 3 bases from V and 5 bases from J, with 11 bases between. The CDR3 contains 13 residues. This CDR3 reads CASSSRARETQYF. The CDR3 DNA reads TGCGCCAGCAGCTCAAGGGCTCGGGAGACCCAGTACTTC.

At least ten counts were recorded for this clonotype. The chain recombines TRBV6-1 with TRBJ2-4; no clear D. Germline values: CDR1 MNHNS, CDR2 SASEGT. CDR3 size: 14 residues. The V end was cut by 3 bases, the J end by 2 bases, with 8 bases between. Here the CDR3 reads CASSEGRSKNIQYF. The CDR3 coding sequence is TGTGCCAGCAGTGAGGGTCGGTCCAAAAACATTCAGTACTTC.

The sample holds many counts of this clonotype. The chain joins TRBV12-3 or TRBV12-4 to TRBJ2-5; maybe TRBD1 (6 bases). This CDR3 has 12 residues. V was cut by 6 bases and J by 5 bases, with 10 bases left in between. As DNA, the CDR3 is TGTGCCAGCAGAGGGGGTTTGGAGACCCAGTACTTC. This gives the protein CASRGGLETQYF.

This clonotype came up many times. V usage is TRBV18 and J usage is TRBJ2-1, with 12 positions matching TRBD2. The J segment lost 8 bases and the V segment lost 8 bases, leaving 10 bases of the junction unmatched. Germline CDR1 KGHSH, CDR2 LQKENI. The CDR3 loop spans 15 amino acids. The CDR3 DNA reads TGTGCCAGCATATCTAGCGGGGGGGCAGGCGATGAGCAGTTCTTC. Its translation is CASISSGGAGDEQFF. The entire variable domain, with the rest obtained from reference TRBV18 and TRBJ2-1, is as follows: NAGVMQNPRHLVRRRGQEARLRCSPMKGHSHVYWYRQLPEEGLKFMVYLQKENIIDESGMPKERFSAEFPKEGPSILRIQQVVRGDSAAYFCASISSGGAGDEQFFGPGTRLTVL.